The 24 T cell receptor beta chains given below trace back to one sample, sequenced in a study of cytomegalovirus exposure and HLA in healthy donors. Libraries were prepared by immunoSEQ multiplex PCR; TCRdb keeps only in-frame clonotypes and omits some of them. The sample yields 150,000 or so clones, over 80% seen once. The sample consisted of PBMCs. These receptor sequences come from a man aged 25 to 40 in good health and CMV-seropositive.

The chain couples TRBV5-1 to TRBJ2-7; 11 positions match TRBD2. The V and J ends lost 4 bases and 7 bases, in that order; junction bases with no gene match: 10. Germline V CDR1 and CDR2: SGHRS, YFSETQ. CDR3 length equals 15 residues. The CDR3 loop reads CASSPLLAGDREQYF. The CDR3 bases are TGCGCCAGCAGCCCACTACTAGCGGGGGATCGAGAGCAGTACTTC.

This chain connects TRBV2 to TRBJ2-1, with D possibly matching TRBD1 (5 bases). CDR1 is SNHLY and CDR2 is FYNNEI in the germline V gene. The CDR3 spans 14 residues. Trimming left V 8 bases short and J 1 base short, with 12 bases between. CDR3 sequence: CASARRVSYNEQFF. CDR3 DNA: TGTGCCAGCGCCCGCAGGGTGTCCTACAATGAGCAGTTCTTC. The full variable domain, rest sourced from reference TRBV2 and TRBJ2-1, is EPEVTQTPSHQVTQMGQEVILRCVPISNHLYFYWYRQILGQKVEFLVSFYNNEISEKSEIFDDQFSVERPDGSNFTLKIRSTKLEDSAMYFCASARRVSYNEQFFGPGTRLTVL.

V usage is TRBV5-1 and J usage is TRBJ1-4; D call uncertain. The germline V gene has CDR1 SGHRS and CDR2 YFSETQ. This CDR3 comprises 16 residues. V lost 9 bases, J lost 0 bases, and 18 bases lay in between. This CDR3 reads CATSPEAPPTNEKLFF. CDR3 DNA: TGCGCCACCTCACCGGAGGCCCCACCAACTAATGAAAAACTGTTTTTT. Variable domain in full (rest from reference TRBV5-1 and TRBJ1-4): KAGVTQTPRYLIKTRGQQVTLSCSPISGHRSVSWYQQTPGQGLQFLFEYFSETQRNKGNFPGRFSGRQFSNSRSEMNVSTLELGDSALYLCATSPEAPPTNEKLFFGSGTQLSVL.

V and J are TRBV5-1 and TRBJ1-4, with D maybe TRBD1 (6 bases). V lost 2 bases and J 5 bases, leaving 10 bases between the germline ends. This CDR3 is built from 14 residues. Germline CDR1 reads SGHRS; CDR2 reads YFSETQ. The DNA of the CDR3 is TGCGCCAGCAGCTTTACAGGGCTAAATGAAAAACTGTTTTTT. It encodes CASSFTGLNEKLFF.

The CDR3 spells CASSTRPEAGYEQYF. The CDR3 DNA is TGTGCCAGTAGTACCCGTCCGGAGGCGGGGTACGAGCAGTACTTC. J is TRBJ2-7 and V is TRBV19; D is possibly TRBD2 (6 bases). Germline V gives CDR1 LNHDA, CDR2 SQIVND (reference sequence). Trimming took 4 bases from V and 4 from J, leaving 17 bases between them. The CDR3 runs to 15 residues.

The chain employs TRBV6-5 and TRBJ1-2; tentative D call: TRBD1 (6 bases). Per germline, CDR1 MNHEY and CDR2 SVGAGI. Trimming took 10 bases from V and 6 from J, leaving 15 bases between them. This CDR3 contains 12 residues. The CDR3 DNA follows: TGTGCCACGGACAGCCGAGTGAATGGCTACACCTTC. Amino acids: CATDSRVNGYTF.

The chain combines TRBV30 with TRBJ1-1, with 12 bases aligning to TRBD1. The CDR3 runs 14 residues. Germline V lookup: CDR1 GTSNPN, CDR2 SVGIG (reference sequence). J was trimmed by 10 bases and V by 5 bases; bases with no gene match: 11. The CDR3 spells CAWHPGTGGLGAFF. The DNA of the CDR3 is TGTGCCTGGCACCCCGGGACAGGGGGCTTGGGAGCTTTCTTT.

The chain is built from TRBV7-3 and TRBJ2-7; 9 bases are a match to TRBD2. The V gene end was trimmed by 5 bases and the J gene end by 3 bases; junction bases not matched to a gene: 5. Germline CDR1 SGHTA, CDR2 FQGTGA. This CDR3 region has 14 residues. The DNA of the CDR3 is TGTGCCAGCAGCCCGCGGGGGGGGTTCTACGAGCAGTACTTC. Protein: CASSPRGGFYEQYF.

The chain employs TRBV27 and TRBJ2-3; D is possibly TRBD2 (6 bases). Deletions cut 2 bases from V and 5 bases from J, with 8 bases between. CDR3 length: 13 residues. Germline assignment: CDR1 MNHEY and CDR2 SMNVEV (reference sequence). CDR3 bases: TGTGCCAGCAGTTTACTAGCGATAGATACGCAGTATTTT. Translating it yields CASSLLAIDTQYF.

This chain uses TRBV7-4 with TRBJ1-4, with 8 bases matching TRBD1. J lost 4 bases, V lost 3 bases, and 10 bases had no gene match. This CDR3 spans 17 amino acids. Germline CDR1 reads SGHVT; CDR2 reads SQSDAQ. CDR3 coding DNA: TGTGCCAGCAGCTTGGACAGGGCAAATGGCCTTAATGAAAAACTGTTTTTT. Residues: CASSLDRANGLNEKLFF.

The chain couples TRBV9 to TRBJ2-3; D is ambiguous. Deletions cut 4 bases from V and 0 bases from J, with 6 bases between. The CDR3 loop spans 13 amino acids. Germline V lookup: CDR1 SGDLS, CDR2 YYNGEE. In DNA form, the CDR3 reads TGTGCCAGCAGCCCCTCTAGCACAGATACGCAGTATTTT. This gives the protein CASSPSSTDTQYF.

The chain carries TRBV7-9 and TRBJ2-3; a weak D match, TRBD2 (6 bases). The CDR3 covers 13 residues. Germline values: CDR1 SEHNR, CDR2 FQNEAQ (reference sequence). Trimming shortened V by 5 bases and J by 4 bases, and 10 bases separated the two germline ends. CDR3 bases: TGTGCCAGCAGCCGGGGGTTGGCAGATACGCAGTATTTT. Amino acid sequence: CASSRGLADTQYF.

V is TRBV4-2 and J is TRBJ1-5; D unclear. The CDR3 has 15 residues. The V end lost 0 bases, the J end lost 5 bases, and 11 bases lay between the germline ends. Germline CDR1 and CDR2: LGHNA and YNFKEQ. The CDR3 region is CASSQDLRRDQPQHF. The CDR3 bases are TGTGCCAGCAGCCAAGATTTACGGAGGGATCAGCCCCAGCATTTT.

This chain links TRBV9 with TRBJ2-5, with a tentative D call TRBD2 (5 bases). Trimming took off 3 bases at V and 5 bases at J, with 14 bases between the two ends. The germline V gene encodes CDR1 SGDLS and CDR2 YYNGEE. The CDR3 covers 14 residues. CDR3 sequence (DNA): TGTGCCAGCAGCGAGGGAATCGGGGTGGAGACCCAGTACTTC. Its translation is CASSEGIGVETQYF. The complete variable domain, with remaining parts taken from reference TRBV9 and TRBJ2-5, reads DSGVTQTPKHLITATGQRVTLRCSPRSGDLSVYWYQQSLDQGLQFLIQYYNGEERAKGNILERFSAQQFPDLHSELNLSSLELGDSALYFCASSEGIGVETQYFGPGTRLLVL.

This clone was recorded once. This CDR3 reads CAISGRRGKPDTQYF. The CDR3 region has the DNA TGTGCCATCAGTGGGCGCAGGGGGAAGCCAGATACGCAGTATTTT. This rearrangement joins TRBV10-3 to TRBJ2-3; 7 positions agree with TRBD1. The CDR3 consists of 15 residues. Germline V gene data show CDR1 as ENHRY and CDR2 as SYGVKD. The trim removed 4 bases at V and 4 bases at J, leaving 8 bases unmatched.

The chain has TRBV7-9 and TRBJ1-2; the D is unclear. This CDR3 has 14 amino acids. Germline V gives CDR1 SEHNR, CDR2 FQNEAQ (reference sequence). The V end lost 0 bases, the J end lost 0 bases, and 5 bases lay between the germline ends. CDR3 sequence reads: CASSLASANYGYTF. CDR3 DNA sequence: TGTGCCAGCAGCTTAGCGTCGGCTAACTATGGCTACACCTTC.

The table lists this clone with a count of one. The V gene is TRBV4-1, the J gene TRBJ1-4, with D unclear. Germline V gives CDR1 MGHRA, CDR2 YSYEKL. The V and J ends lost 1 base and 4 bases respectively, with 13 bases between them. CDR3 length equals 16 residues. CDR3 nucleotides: TGCGCCAGCAGCCAAGTTCGAGGCGACGGTAATGAAAAACTGTTTTTT. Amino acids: CASSQVRGDGNEKLFF.

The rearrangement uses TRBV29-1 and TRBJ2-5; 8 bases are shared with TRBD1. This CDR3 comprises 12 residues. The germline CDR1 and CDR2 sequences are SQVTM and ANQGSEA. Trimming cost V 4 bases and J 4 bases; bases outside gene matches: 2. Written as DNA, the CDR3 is TGCAGCGTTGCAGGACAGGGAGAGACCCAGTACTTC. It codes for CSVAGQGETQYF.

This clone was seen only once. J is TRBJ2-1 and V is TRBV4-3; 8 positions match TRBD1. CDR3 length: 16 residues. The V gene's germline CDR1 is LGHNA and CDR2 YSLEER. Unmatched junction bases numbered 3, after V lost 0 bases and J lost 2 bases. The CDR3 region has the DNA TGCGCCAGCAGCCAAGATGGGGGACAGGCCTACAATGAGCAGTTCTTC. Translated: CASSQDGGQAYNEQFF.

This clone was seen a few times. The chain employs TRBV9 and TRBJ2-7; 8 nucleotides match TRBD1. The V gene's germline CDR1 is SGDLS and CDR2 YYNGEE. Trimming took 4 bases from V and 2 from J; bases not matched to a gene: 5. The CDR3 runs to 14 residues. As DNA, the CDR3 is TGTGCCAGCAGCCCTCGGACAGGGACCTACGAGCAGTACTTC. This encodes CASSPRTGTYEQYF. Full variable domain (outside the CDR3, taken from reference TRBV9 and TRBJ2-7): DSGVTQTPKHLITATGQRVTLRCSPRSGDLSVYWYQQSLDQGLQFLIQYYNGEERAKGNILERFSAQQFPDLHSELNLSSLELGDSALYFCASSPRTGTYEQYFGPGTRLTVT.

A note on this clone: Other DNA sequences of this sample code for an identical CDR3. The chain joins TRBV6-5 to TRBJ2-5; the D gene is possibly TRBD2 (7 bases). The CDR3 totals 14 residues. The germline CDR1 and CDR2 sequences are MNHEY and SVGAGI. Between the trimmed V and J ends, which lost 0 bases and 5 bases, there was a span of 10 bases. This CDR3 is CASSYSAGAETQYF. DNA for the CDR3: TGTGCCAGCAGTTACTCGGCGGGGGCTGAGACCCAGTACTTC.

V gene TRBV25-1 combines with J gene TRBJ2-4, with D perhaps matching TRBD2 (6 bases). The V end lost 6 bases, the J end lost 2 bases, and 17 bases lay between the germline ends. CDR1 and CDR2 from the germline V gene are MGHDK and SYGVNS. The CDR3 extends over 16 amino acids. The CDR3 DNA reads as TGTGCCAGCAGATCAGAGGGTGGAGGGACCAAAAACATTCAGTACTTC. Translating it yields CASRSEGGGTKNIQYF.

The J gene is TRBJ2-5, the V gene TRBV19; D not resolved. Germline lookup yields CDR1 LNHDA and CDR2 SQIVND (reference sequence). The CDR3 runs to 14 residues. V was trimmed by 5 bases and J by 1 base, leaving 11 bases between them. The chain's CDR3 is CASSWQPSQETQYF. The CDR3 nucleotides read TGTGCCAGTAGTTGGCAACCTTCCCAAGAGACCCAGTACTTC.

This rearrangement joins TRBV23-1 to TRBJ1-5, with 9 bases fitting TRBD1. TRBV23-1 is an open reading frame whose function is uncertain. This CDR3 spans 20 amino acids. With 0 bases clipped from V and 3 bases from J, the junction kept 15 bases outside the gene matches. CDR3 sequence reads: CASSQSARTGDRAHNQPQHF. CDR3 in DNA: TGCGCCAGCAGTCAATCCGCTCGGACAGGGGATCGGGCCCACAATCAGCCCCAGCATTTT.